The T cell receptor (beta chain) under discussion was sequenced for a study of blood T cells in healthy people across ages (dated by TCRdb to between 2014 and 2017). Some background on the complete study: In model experiments, roughly one uniquely barcoded TCR beta cDNA molecule per two T cells was captured by template switching. To avoid experimental bias, donors of different ages were spread randomly across the sequencing lanes. Four age groups were formed from the donors: young (average about 15 years), middle-aged (just under 40), aged (62) and long-lived (around 82). For two donors (one aged 18 to 29 and one aged 80 or older), the study analyzed two additional independent replicas of 1 million unique cDNA reads from the same blood draw. The study measured age-related changes in TCR beta repertoire diversity using deep sequencing normalized with unique cDNA molecular identifiers. Overall study outcomes, separate from this receptor: The CMV infection status of donors was not known, potentially confounding age-related changes in expanded clonotypes. Bulk unsorted PBMC profiling prevented conclusive comparison of naive and antigen-experienced compartments. As age increased, observed TCR beta diversity per million T cells dropped in a roughly linear way, and a significant reduction was already evident by age about 40. There was a strong correlation between observed TCR beta diversity and the percentage of naive T cells measured by flow cytometry. Estimates of total diversity from one million sequenced T cells were regarded as lower bounds and underestimates. Compared with the aged group, the long-lived group had more naive CD4+ T cells, fewer expanded clones and increased TCR diversity, a pattern suggesting age selection.

The donors were 40 or so Caucasian individuals from Russia, aged roughly 6 to 100 years, who were systemically healthy. Each donor gave roughly 9 milliliters of peripheral blood, drawn into EDTA-treated Vacutainer tubes. Ficoll-Paque density-gradient centrifugation was used to isolate PBMCs, with at least 7 million per sample. Total RNA was extracted from PBMCs with Trizol reagent, with at least 5.5 micrograms obtained per sample. The percentages of naive CD45RAhigh/CD27high T cells were determined by flow cytometry on a PBMC aliquot from every donor. The library was built by means of 5' RACE. The run used an Illumina HiSeq 2500. A second roughly 6 to 11 cycle PCR used a sample-barcoded 5' primer and a J-beta primer mix. A template-switch 5' adaptor carrying 12 random nucleotides introduced a unique molecular identifier onto each TCR beta cDNA molecule. Each sample yielded at least 3 million CDR3-containing paired-end reads. The Mint cDNA synthesis kit, primed by a TRBC-specific oligonucleotide, was used to synthesize first-strand cDNA from all RNA. Following uracil-DNA glycosylase treatment, all cDNA underwent a first 18-cycle PCR with the universal primers M1SS and BC2_uni_R. For the original study's pipeline: Normalization of each sample was performed by random selection of 1 million high-quality reads, each carrying a distinct molecular identifier. Instead of being binned into consensus sequences, reads that shared molecular identifiers were thrown out. MiTCR, set to a Q25 quality threshold and the strictest error-elimination algorithm, was used for CDR3 identification, clonotype clustering and error correction. A nonparametric unseen species model with Euler transformation was used to estimate a lower bound on total TCR beta diversity. Through fastp at Q25 and MiXCR, TCRdb rebuilt clones from the public reads, retaining in-frame beta chains. CDR3 protein duplicates are merged, each entry listing the most common genes and DNA. It is TCRdb's table, rather than the study itself, that gives the V and J calls and clone size. This sample lists about 800,000 distinct CDR3 sequences; roughly 60% were detected once. The top ten clones comprise approximately 20% of the sample.

Comments on this clonotype: Its antigen is currently not known. No base-level quality is on record; no much larger clone is a single base apart.

Specimen: blood. The source is a man aged 25-45 years in good health.

The CDR3 corresponds to CASSGQGATYEQYF. The bases are TGTGCCAGCAGCGGACAGGGGGCCACCTACGAGCAGTACTTC. Recombination linked TRBV12-3 or TRBV12-4 to TRBJ2-7; TRBD1 aligns with 11 central bases. Compared with germline, V lacks 6 bases and J lacks 2 bases; bases without a gene match: 3. The cysteine opens and the phenylalanine closes a CDR3 of 14 amino acids. Only the CDR3 region is kept as DNA, spanning 42 bases read in frame from base 1.